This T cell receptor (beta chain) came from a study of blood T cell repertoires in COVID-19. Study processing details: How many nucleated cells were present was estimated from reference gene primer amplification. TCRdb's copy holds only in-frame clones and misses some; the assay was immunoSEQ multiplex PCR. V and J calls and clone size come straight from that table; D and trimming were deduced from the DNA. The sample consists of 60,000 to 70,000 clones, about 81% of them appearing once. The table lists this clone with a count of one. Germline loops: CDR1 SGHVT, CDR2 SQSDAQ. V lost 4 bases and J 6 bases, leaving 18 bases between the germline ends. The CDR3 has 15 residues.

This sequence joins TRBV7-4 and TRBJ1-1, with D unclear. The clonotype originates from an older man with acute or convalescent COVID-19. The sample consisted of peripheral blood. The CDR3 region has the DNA TGTGCCAGCAGCTGCCTTTTGGGAGGTCAGGCTGAAGCTTTCTTT. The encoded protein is CASSCLLGGQAEAFF.